This is a list of T cell receptor beta chains from one sample in a study of control samples from healthy donors and cancer patients. Clones were read by immunoSEQ multiplex PCR, and TCRdb kept only the in-frame ones, dropping some. In the table there are over 150,000 clones, approximately 96% of which are singletons. Sequences were obtained from blood. The receptors shown here come from a woman in her twenties or thirties in good health. Both conserved end residues are part of each CDR3. The order of the fields is V gene, CDR3 length, J gene, clone size, D gene, CDR3 protein, CDR3 DNA. A D gene is named only where the DNA matches it firmly. Clone size, where shown, is once, few, many, or a class for clones that have expanded.

TRBV18	16	TRBJ2-7	-	-	CASSSAAIRSQGEQYF	TGTGCCAGCTCTTCCGCTGCTATCCGATCCCAAGGCGAGCAGTACTTC
TRBV7-8	16	TRBJ1-5	once	TRBD1	CASSPRRGQGDQPQHF	TGTGCCAGCAGCCCAAGGAGGGGACAGGGAGATCAGCCCCAGCATTTT
TRBV7-9	15	TRBJ1-6	-	TRBD1	CASSSPDRGNSPLHF	TGTGCCAGCAGCTCACCAGACAGGGGTAATTCACCCCTCCACTTT
TRBV15	14	TRBJ1-3	-	-	CATSREGSGNTIYF	TGTGCCACCAGCAGAGAGGGATCTGGAAACACCATATATTTT
TRBV29-1	14	TRBJ1-2	-	-	CSVAYGVVRSGYTF	TGCAGCGTTGCGTACGGGGTAGTTCGGAGTGGCTACACCTTC
TRBV28	14	TRBJ1-5	-	TRBD1	CASSLAGGMLPQHF	TGTGCCAGCAGTTTGGCAGGGGGGATGCTGCCCCAGCATTTT
TRBV6-5	14	TRBJ1-6	-	TRBD1	CASSSYRGNSPLHF	TGTGCCAGCAGCTCATACAGGGGGAATTCACCCCTCCACTTT
TRBV28	20	TRBJ1-2	-	-	CASRPFFGQGHTEGDYGYTF	-
TRBV4-2	18	TRBJ2-1	-	TRBD2	CASSQDLGTSIISNEQFF	TGTGCCAGCAGCCAAGATTTGGGGACTAGCATAATCTCCAATGAGCAGTTCTTC
TRBV7-9	14	TRBJ2-5	-	TRBD1	CASSLSGQQETQYF	TGTGCCAGCAGCTTGTCGGGACAGCAAGAGACCCAGTACTTC
TRBV6-5	15	TRBJ1-6	-	-	CASSRGQRSNSPLHF	TGTGCCAGCAGTCGTGGACAGAGGAGTAATTCACCCCTCCACTTT
TRBV9	15	TRBJ1-3	few	-	CASSVEGAGGNTIYF	TGTGCCAGCAGCGTAGAAGGGGCAGGTGGAAACACCATATATTTT
TRBV7-2	14	TRBJ2-7	-	-	CASSLFWQGQEQYF	TGTGCCAGCAGCTTATTTTGGCAGGGCCAGGAGCAGTACTTC
TRBV18	15	TRBJ1-1	once	TRBD1	CASSLKDRINTEAFF	TGTGCCAGCTCACTAAAGGACAGGATTAACACTGAAGCTTTCTTT
TRBV7-6	16	TRBJ2-2	once	TRBD2	CASSQRTSLNTGELFF	TGTGCCAGCAGCCAAAGGACTAGCCTGAACACCGGGGAGCTGTTTTTT
TRBV6-5	13	TRBJ1-1	-	-	CASSRGRGNEAFF	TGTGCCAGCAGTCGAGGACGGGGAAATGAAGCTTTCTTT
TRBV15	15	TRBJ2-3	-	TRBD2	CATSREGLGTDTQYF	TGTGCCACCAGCAGAGAGGGACTAGGCACAGATACGCAGTATTTT
TRBV27	15	TRBJ2-1	-	TRBD1	CASSLSGQGYNEQFF	TGTGCCAGCAGTCTATCGGGACAGGGCTACAATGAGCAGTTCTTC
TRBV11-3	12	TRBJ2-2	-	-	CASSLHPGELFF	TGTGCCAGCAGCCTTCACCCCGGGGAGCTGTTTTTT
TRBV5-1	16	TRBJ2-3	many	-	CASSEPGQPSTDTQYF	TGCGCCAGCAGCGAACCCGGACAGCCTAGCACAGATACGCAGTATTTT
TRBV21-1	21	TRBJ2-7	-	-	CASSKALGPRYAGGPSYEQYF	TGTGCCAGCAGCAAGGCTCTCGGCCCAAGGTACGCGGGAGGACCCTCCTACGAGCAGTACTTC
TRBV4-1	15	TRBJ2-7	-	TRBD1	CASSQGGTGGYEQYF	TGCGCCAGCAGCCAAGGGGGAACAGGGGGCTACGAGCAGTACTTC
TRBV2	14	TRBJ2-7	-	-	CASIPGGLSYEQYF	TGTGCCAGCATTCCGGGGGGCCTGTCCTACGAGCAGTACTTC
TRBV20-1	15	TRBJ2-1	-	TRBD2	CSASPGTSGNNEQFF	TGCAGTGCTAGTCCCGGGACTAGCGGGAACAATGAGCAGTTCTTC
TRBV24-1	15	TRBJ2-1	-	TRBD1	CATSDEGTAGDEQFF	TGTGCCACCAGTGATGAAGGGACAGCTGGCGATGAGCAGTTCTTC
TRBV28	11	TRBJ2-1	-	-	CASSFNNEQFF	TGTGCCAGCAGTTTCAACAATGAGCAGTTCTTC
TRBV28	13	TRBJ1-3	once	-	CASSRTSGNTIYF	TGTGCCAGCAGCCGGACCTCTGGAAACACCATATATTTT
TRBV9	15	TRBJ1-5	-	-	CASSVRGGRNQPQHF	TGTGCCAGCAGCGTGAGGGGAGGAAGAAATCAGCCCCAGCATTTT
TRBV29-1	13	TRBJ2-7	-	TRBD1	CSVTGTGSFEQYF	TGCAGCGTGACCGGGACAGGGAGTTTCGAGCAGTACTTC
TRBV5-1	15	TRBJ1-4	-	-	CASSLSAPHNEKLFF	TGCGCCAGCAGCTTGTCCGCCCCCCATAATGAAAAACTGTTTTTT
TRBV6-4	14	TRBJ2-3	-	-	CASSATSSTDTQYF	TGTGCCAGCAGTGCGACCTCATCCACAGATACGCAGTATTTT
TRBV29-1	13	TRBJ2-3	-	-	CSVAGQHTDTQYF	TGCAGCGTCGCGGGACAGCACACAGATACGCAGTATTTT
TRBV24-1	14	TRBJ2-1	-	TRBD2	CATSAGGSYNEQFF	TGTGCCACCAGTGCGGGGGGGTCGTACAATGAGCAGTTCTTC
TRBV4-1	14	TRBJ2-1	-	-	CASSQVDWNNEQFF	TGCGCCAGCAGCCAGGTCGACTGGAACAATGAGCAGTTCTTC
TRBV10-3	12	TRBJ1-3	-	-	CAISGGGNTIYF	TGTGCCATCAGCGGTGGCGGAAACACCATATATTTT
TRBV6-5	15	TRBJ1-4	-	TRBD1	CASSLGTGRSEKLFF	TGTGCCAGCAGCCTCGGGACAGGGAGAAGTGAAAAACTGTTTTTT
TRBV7-6	15	TRBJ1-5	-	-	CASSLGQTSNQPQHF	TGTGCCAGCAGCTTAGGACAGACTAGCAATCAGCCCCAGCATTTT
TRBV5-1	14	TRBJ1-2	-	-	CASSLVPGNYGYTF	TGCGCCAGCAGCTTGGTTCCCGGAAACTATGGCTACACCTTC
TRBV5-1	15	TRBJ1-5	-	-	CASSLGGVSDQPQHF	TGCGCCAGCAGCTTGGGAGGGGTCTCTGATCAGCCCCAGCATTTT
TRBV5-1	15	TRBJ2-3	once	TRBD1	CASSFRGQGTDTQYF	TGCGCCAGCAGCTTTAGGGGACAGGGCACAGATACGCAGTATTTT
TRBV20-1	15	TRBJ1-2	once	-	CSASSGTGKNYGYTF	TGCAGTGCTAGTTCCGGGACGGGAAAGAACTATGGCTACACCTTC
TRBV2	11	TRBJ2-5	-	-	CASNYQETQYF	TGTGCCAGCAATTACCAAGAGACCCAGTACTTC
TRBV7-3	18	TRBJ2-1	-	TRBD2	CASSLIGSGRGVGNEQFF	TGTGCCAGCAGCTTAATCGGTAGCGGGAGAGGGGTGGGCAATGAGCAGTTCTTC
TRBV7-9	15	TRBJ1-5	-	TRBD1	CASSFGQGANQPQHF	TGTGCCAGCAGCTTCGGACAGGGCGCTAATCAGCCCCAGCATTTT